This TCR beta chain was recovered during a study of response to subunit inactivated influenza vaccine. TCRdb itself ran the RT-PCR reads through MiXCR, one entry per CDR3 protein. The table records 550,000 to 650,000 distinct CDR3 sequences, about an eighth of them present only once. With respect to this clonotype: Its antigen is undetermined.

Whole-study findings and limits: Every seasonal influenza vaccination brings in few new T cells, the authors suggested.

The sequence was collected from a man in his fifties who received an inactivated influenza vaccine. The sample here was PBMCs from blood, taken on the day of vaccination.

DNA of the CDR3: TGCGCCAGCAGCGCGGGGACAGGGAACCAAGAGACCCAGTACTTC. It translates to CASSAGTGNQETQYF. This sequence joins TRBV5-1 and TRBJ2-5; 9 bases fit TRBD1. Per the germline V gene, CDR1 is SGHRS and CDR2 is YFSETQ. V lost 4 bases and J lost 0; bases outside the gene matches: 4. CDR3 length equals 15 residues.